This T cell receptor (beta chain) was sequenced in a study of CD8+CD57+ T cells in acquired aplastic anemia. Sequenced patients had shown CD8+CD57+ cell expansion by flow cytometry. This clonotype was seen a handful of times. Profiling of TCR beta VDJ combinations and CDR3 sequences used genomic DNA as template. MiXCR, applied by TCRdb to the reads, yields one record per CDR3 protein. The sample lists more than 250,000 distinct CDR3 sequences; around 82% were seen once. CDR3 length: 17 residues. Sequenced material: sorted CD4+, CD8+, or CD8+CD57+ T cells (not recorded which) from PBMCs. The TCR originated in a human donor with aplastic anemia. The chain links TRBV21-1 to TRBJ2-1; the table assigns TRBD2, which was not confirmed against the DNA. TRBV21-1 is described as a pseudogene. CDR3 DNA sequence: TGTGCCAGCAGCCCAGGACTAGCGGGAGTGTTCTACAATGAGCAGTTCTTC. This encodes CASSPGLAGVFYNEQFF.